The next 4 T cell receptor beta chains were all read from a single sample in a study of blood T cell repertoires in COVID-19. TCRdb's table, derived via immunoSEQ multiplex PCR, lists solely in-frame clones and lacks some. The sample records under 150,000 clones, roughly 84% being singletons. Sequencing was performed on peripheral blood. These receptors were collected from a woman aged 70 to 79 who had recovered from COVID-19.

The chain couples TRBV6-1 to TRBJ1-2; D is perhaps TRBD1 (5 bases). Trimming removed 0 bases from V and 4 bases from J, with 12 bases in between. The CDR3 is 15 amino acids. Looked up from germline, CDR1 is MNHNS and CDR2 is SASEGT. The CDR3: CASSEALGGSYGYTF. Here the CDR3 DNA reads TGTGCCAGCAGTGAAGCGCTGGGGGGGAGCTATGGCTACACCTTC.

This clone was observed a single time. The CDR3 DNA reads TGTGCCAGCTCAATCGGACAGGAGGGCTATAAGCAGTACTTC. Translating it yields CASSIGQEGYKQYF. This chain uses TRBV18 with TRBJ2-7; tentative D call: TRBD1 (7 bases). The CDR3 has 14 amino acids. The ends were cut back, 5 bases at V and 8 bases at J, with 19 bases in the middle. Germline CDR1 KGHSH, CDR2 LQKENI.

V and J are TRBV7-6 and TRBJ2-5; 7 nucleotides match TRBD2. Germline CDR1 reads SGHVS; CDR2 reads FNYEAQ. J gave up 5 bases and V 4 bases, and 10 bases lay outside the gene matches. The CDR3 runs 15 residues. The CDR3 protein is CASSSLAVAVETQYF. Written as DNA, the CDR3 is TGTGCCAGCAGCTCCCTAGCGGTGGCCGTGGAGACCCAGTACTTC. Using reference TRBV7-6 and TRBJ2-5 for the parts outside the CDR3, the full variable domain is GAGVSQSPRYKVTKRGQDVALRCDPISGHVSLYWYRQALGQGPEFLTYFNYEAQQDKSGLPNDRFSAERPEGSISTLTIQRTEQRDSAMYRCASSSLAVAVETQYFGPGTRLLVL.

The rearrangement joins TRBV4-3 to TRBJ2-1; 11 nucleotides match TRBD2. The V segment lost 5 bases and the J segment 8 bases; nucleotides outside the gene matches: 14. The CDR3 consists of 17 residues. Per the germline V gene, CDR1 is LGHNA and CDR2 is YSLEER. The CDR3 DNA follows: TGCGCCAGCAGCAAACAATCCGGACTAGCGGGCGGCGATGAGCAGTTCTTC. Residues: CASSKQSGLAGGDEQFF.